The clone carrying this TCR beta chain was seen a single time. Its antigen is still unknown. Samples were taken at baseline and on day 1 of cycles 4 and 7. This sample is part of a study of OX40 agonist ivuxolimab in advanced cancers. General observations from the study: Dosing at 0.1 to 3.0 mg/kg was accompanied by clonal expansion of CD4+ and CD8+ blood T cells by week 6.

The protocol was immunoSEQ multiplex PCR, while the TCRdb copy is restricted to in-frame clones and leaves out a portion. Among tens of thousands of clones listed, 80% to 85% were seen once. The trim removed 3 bases at V and 1 base at J, leaving 0 bases unmatched. CDR1 SGHKS and CDR2 YYEKEE come from the germline V gene (reference sequence). The CDR3 covers 14 residues. The chain has TRBV5-5 and TRBJ1-4; 7 positions match TRBD1. The source material was CD4+ or CD8+ T cells sorted from blood, sampled in a trial of the OX40 agonist ivuxolimab. This sequence was found in an adult with an advanced solid tumor such as melanoma, head and neck, liver or kidney cancer. The CDR3, as DNA: TGTGCCAGCAGCTGGGACAGAACTAATGAAAAACTGTTTTTT. The encoded protein is CASSWDRTNEKLFF.